Reported below is one T cell receptor beta chain. Its antigen is still unknown. The data derive from a study of beta chain features in type 1 diabetes. The investigators reverse transcribed all of the isolated RNA, so they sequenced expressed TCRB transcripts. Some 3.6 million reads on average were seen across naive, central memory and regulatory T cell samples. The method was immunoSEQ multiplex PCR; TCRdb's version includes in-frame clones alone and lacks a portion of them. The sample has around 250,000 clones, approximately 25% seen once; the top ten hold roughly 0.011%. This CDR3 region has 14 residues. Trimming removed 1 base at V and 4 bases at J, with 10 bases between. Germline V gene sequence: CDR1 LNHDA, CDR2 SQIVND (reference sequence). Findings and caveats of the study: Shortening that was moderate but significant affected the TCRB CDR3s of Type 1 diabetes patients in all four CD4+ subsets. Cells that show high TCR expression could be over-represented by cDNA sequencing.

One heparinised blood draw averaging about 120 mL was given by each donor. Purities in excess of 98% were seen in all sorted populations. The source of this sequence is a woman in her twenties or thirties with type 1 diabetes. The sequencing sample was made of naive CD4+ T cells from blood. The rearrangement uses TRBV19 and TRBJ1-2; D not certain. CDR3 sequence: CASSIARQLYGYTF. As DNA, the CDR3 is TGTGCCAGTAGTATAGCGAGGCAGCTCTATGGCTACACCTTC. Drawing the rest from reference TRBV19 and TRBJ1-2, the complete variable domain is DGGITQSPKYLFRKEGQNVTLSCEQNLNHDAMYWYRQDPGQGLRLIYYSQIVNDFQKGDIAEGYSVSREKKESFPLTVTSAQKNPTAFYLCASSIARQLYGYTFGSGTRLTVV.